The sequence of this TCR beta chain was determined in a study of T cell repertoires in cytomegalovirus infection. Notes on this clonotype: The antigen is undetermined.

V lost 6 bases and J lost 6, with 10 bases in between. The length of the CDR3 is 12 residues. Germline V CDR1 and CDR2: MNHNS, SASEGT. TCRdb redid the calling of the reads with MiXCR, one entry per CDR3 protein. Of roughly 800,000 distinct CDR3 sequences listed, almost 30% were seen once; the top ten hold over 10%. Study results and caveats: HLA-C-restricted CMV-specific TCR beta clonotypes were dominant in the ex vivo response. Using cumulative public TCR beta family frequency, the authors identified those who carried CMV together with the relevant HLA.

The V call is TRBV6-1, the J call TRBJ2-3; D is unclear. Sample: cultured CD8+ T cells from PBMCs, taken from culture after CMV antigen stimulation. This clonotype was sampled from a human donor in good health (CMV status not recorded). Some clones in this sample may be carry-over from other donors' samples. CDR3 sequence: CASRGGDDTQYF. The DNA of the CDR3 is TGTGCCAGCAGGGGTGGAGACGATACGCAGTATTTT.